This T cell receptor (beta chain) was sequenced for a study of blood T cells in healthy people across ages. Overall study findings and caveats: With unsorted PBMCs, a conclusive comparison of naive versus antigen-experienced cells was not possible.

Using a J-beta primer mix together with a sample-barcoded 5' primer, a second PCR was run for roughly 7 to 11 cycles. MiXCR was run by TCRdb on the 5' RACE reads, yielding one entry per CDR3 protein. This table holds about 1.8 million distinct CDR3 sequences, just under 50% found once. Concerning this clonotype: Its target is not known.

Germline CDR1 and CDR2: ENHRY and SYGVKD. The CDR3 is made up of 13 amino acids. The V gene lost 7 bases and the J gene lost 5 bases, with 11 bases spanning the gap. The sample was blood. The V gene is TRBV10-3, the J gene TRBJ1-4, with unresolved D. The TCR sequence derives from a woman between 35 and 50 years old in good health. The CDR3 DNA reads as TGTGCCATCACGCCGTCCCCCAATGAAAAACTGTTTTTT. Its protein product is CAITPSPNEKLFF.